The entry below gives a single T cell receptor (beta chain) sequence along with its context. Assay used: immunoSEQ multiplex PCR; TCRdb lists only in-frame clones, some missing. The repertoire holds more than 110,000 clones, with more than 80% as singletons. The data are from a study of blood T cell repertoires in COVID-19. The CDR3 extends over 14 amino acids. The sequence was collected from a woman aged 18-35 years who had been exposed to COVID-19. V is TRBV21-1 and J is TRBJ2-7; the listed D gene, TRBD2, was not tested against the DNA. TRBV21-1 is tagged as a pseudogene. The sample comprised PBMCs or T cells enriched from blood (not recorded which). In DNA, the CDR3 is TGTGCCAGCAGCAAACTTCGTCGGGTTTACGAGCAGTACTTC. It translates to CASSKLRRVYEQYF.